This T cell receptor beta chain is from a study of pediatric ulcerative colitis. The J segment lost 2 bases and the V segment lost 6 bases, leaving 11 bases of the junction unmatched. The CDR3 contains 16 residues. In germline, CDR1 is KGHSH, CDR2 LQKENI. Up to 500,000 reads were sequenced per sample. Measured with immunoSEQ multiplex PCR; TCRdb has only the in-frame clones, and not every one. The sample consists of tens of thousands of clones, approximately 71% of them appearing once. During colonoscopy, one to two rectal pinch biopsies were collected. About this clone: What it binds is not known.

The study's findings and limits: Acute severe colitis showed lower rectal diversity from clonal expansions. Blood-rectal clonal overlap within each person was significantly higher in ulcerative colitis patients than controls.

The chain has TRBV18 and TRBJ2-5; 8 bases fit TRBD2. Sequencing was carried out using gut tissue. The clonotype was recovered from a boy aged 10-17 years with severe ulcerative colitis. CDR3 sequence: CASSPAASGPQETQYF. The DNA for the CDR3 is TGTGCCAGCTCGCCCGCGGCTAGCGGGCCACAAGAGACCCAGTACTTC.